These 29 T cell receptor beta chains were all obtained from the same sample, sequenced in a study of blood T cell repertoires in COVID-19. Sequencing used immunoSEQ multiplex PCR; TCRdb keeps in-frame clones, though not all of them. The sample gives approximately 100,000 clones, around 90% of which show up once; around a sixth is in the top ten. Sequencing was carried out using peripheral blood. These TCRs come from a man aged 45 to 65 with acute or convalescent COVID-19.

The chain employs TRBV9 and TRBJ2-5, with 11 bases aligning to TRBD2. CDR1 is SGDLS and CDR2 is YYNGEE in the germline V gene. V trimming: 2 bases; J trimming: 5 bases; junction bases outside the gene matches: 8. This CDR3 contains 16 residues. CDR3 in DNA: TGTGCCAGCAGCGTTGGTAGCGGGGGGGTAGTGGAGACCCAGTACTTC. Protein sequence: CASSVGSGGVVETQYF.

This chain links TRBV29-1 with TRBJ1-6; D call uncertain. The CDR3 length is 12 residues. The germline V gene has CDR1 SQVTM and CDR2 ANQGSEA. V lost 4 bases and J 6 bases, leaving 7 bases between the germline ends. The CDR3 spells CSVGEANSPLHF. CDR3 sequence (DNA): TGCAGCGTTGGGGAGGCTAATTCACCCCTCCACTTT.

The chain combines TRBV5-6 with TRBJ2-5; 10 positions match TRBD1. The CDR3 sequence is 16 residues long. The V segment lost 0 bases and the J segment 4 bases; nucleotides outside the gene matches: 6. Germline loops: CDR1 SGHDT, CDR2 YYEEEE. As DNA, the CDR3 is TGTGCCAGCAGCTTGGTACCCGACAGGGGGCGAGAGACCCAGTACTTC. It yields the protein CASSLVPDRGRETQYF.

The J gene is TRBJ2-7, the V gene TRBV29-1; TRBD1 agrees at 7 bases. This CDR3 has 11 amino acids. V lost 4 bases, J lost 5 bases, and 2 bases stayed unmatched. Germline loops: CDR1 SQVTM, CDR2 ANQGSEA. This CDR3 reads CSVGQGNEQYF. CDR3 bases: TGCAGCGTTGGACAGGGAAACGAGCAGTACTTC.

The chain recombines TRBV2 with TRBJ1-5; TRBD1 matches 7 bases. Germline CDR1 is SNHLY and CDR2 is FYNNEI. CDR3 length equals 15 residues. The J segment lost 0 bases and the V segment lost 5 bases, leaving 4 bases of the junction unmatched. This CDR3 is CASSLRQGSNQPQHF. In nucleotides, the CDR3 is TGTGCCAGCAGTCTAAGACAGGGTAGCAATCAGCCCCAGCATTTT. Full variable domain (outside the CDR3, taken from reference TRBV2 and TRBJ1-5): EPEVTQTPSHQVTQMGQEVILRCVPISNHLYFYWYRQILGQKVEFLVSFYNNEISEKSEIFDDQFSVERPDGSNFTLKIRSTKLEDSAMYFCASSLRQGSNQPQHFGDGTRLSIL.

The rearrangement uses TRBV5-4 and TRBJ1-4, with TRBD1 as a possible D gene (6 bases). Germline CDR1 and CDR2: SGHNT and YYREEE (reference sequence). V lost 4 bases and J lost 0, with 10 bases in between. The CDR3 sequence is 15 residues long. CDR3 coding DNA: TGTGCCAGCAGCCAGGGGCCCTCAACTAATGAAAAACTGTTTTTT. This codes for CASSQGPSTNEKLFF.

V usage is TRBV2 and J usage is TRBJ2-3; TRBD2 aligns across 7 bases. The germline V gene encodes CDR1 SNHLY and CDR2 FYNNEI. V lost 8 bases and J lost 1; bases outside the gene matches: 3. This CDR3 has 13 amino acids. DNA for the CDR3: TGTGCCAGCGGGGGGGTAGGCACAGATACGCAGTATTTT. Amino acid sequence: CASGGVGTDTQYF. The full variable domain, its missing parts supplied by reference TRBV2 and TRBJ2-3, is EPEVTQTPSHQVTQMGQEVILRCVPISNHLYFYWYRQILGQKVEFLVSFYNNEISEKSEIFDDQFSVERPDGSNFTLKIRSTKLEDSAMYFCASGGVGTDTQYFGPGTRLTVL.

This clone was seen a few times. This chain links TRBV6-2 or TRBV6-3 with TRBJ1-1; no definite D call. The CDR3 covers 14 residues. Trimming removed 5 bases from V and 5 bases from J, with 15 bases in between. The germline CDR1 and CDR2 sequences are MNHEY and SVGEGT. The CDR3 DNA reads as TGTGCCAGCAGTCCCGGGATCTCGCGGACTGAAGCTTTCTTT. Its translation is CASSPGISRTEAFF.

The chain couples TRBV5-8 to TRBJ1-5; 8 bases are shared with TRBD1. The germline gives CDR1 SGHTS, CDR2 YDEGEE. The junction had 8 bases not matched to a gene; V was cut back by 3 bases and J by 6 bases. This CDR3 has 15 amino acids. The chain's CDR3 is CASSSTPTGVQPQHF. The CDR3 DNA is TGTGCCAGCAGCTCAACTCCGACAGGGGTTCAGCCCCAGCATTTT.

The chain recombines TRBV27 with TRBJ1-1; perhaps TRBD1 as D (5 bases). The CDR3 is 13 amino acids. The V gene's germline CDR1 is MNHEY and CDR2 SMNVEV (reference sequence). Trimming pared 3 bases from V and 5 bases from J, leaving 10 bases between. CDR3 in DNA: TGTGCCAGCAGTTTCGACAGCAGGACTGAAGCTTTCTTT. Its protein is CASSFDSRTEAFF.

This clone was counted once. CDR3 sequence (DNA): TGTGCCAGCAGCACGACAGGGGTCCACGAGCAGTACTTC. This sequence encodes CASSTTGVHEQYF. This chain links TRBV12-3 or TRBV12-4 with TRBJ2-7; 8 positions agree with TRBD1. The CDR3 covers 13 residues. V was clipped by 6 bases and J by 5 bases; unmatched bases: 6.

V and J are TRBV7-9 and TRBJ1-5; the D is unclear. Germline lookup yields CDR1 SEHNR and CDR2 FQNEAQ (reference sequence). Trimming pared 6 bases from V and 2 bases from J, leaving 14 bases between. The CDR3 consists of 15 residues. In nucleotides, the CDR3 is TGTGCCAGCAGTCCAGGCACAGCAGGCAATCAGCCCCAGCATTTT. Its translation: CASSPGTAGNQPQHF.

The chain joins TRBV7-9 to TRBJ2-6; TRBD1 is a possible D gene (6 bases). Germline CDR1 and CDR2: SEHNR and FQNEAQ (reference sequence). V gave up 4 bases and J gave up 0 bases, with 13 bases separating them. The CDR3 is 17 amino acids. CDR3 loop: CASSSTGFVSGANVLTF. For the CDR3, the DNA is TGTGCCAGCAGCTCTACAGGGTTCGTCTCTGGGGCCAACGTCCTGACTTTC.

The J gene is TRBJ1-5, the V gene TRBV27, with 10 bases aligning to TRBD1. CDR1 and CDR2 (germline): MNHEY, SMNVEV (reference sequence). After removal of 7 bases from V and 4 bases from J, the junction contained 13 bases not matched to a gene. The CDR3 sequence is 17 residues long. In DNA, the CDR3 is TGTGCCAGCATTCCGGACAGGGGGGGAGATATTAATCAGCCCCAGCATTTT. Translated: CASIPDRGGDINQPQHF.

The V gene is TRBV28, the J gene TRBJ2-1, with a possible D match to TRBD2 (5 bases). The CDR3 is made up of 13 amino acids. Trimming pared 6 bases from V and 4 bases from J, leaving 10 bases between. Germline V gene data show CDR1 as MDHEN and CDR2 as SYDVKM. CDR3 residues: CASSRGSYNEQFF. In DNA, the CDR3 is TGTGCCAGCAGCAGAGGGAGTTACAATGAGCAGTTCTTC.

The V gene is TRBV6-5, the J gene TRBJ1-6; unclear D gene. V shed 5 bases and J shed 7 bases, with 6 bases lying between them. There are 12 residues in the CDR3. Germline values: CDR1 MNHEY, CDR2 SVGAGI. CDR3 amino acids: CASSRGNSPLHF. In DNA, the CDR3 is TGTGCCAGCAGTCGAGGGAATTCACCCCTCCACTTT.

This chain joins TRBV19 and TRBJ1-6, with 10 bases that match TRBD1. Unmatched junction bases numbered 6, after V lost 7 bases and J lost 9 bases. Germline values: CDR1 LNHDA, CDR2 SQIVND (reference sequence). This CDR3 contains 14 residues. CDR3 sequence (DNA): TGTGCCAGTAACCACCGGACAGGGGGTTCACCCCTCCACTTT. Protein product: CASNHRTGGSPLHF. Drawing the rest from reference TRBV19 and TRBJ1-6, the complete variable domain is DGGITQSPKYLFRKEGQNVTLSCEQNLNHDAMYWYRQDPGQGLRLIYYSQIVNDFQKGDIAEGYSVSREKKESFPLTVTSAQKNPTAFYLCASNHRTGGSPLHFGNGTRLTVT.

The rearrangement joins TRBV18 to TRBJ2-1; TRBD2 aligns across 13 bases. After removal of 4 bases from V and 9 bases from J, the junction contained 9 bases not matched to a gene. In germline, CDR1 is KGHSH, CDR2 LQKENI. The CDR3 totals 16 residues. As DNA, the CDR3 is TGTGCCAGCTCACTTTCGACTAGCGGGGGGCCCGGTGAGCAGTTCTTC. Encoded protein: CASSLSTSGGPGEQFF.

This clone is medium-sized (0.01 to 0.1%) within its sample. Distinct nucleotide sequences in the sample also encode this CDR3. The CDR3 loop is CASGRGSYEQYF. In DNA, the CDR3 is TGTGCCAGCGGCAGGGGCTCCTACGAGCAGTACTTC. The chain is built from TRBV7-2 and TRBJ2-7, with a possible D match to TRBD1 (6 bases). The CDR3 has 12 residues. V shed 8 bases and J shed 0 bases, with 8 bases lying between them. Germline loops: CDR1 SGHTA, CDR2 FQGNSA.

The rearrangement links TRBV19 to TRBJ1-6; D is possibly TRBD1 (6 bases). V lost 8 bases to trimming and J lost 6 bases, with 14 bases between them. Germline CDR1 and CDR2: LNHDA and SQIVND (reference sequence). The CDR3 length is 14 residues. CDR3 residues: CASGTTEFNSPLHF. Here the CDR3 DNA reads TGTGCCAGTGGGACAACGGAATTTAATTCACCCCTCCACTTT.

CDR3 sequence: CAWSAAYYNEQFF. CDR3 nucleotide sequence: TGTGCCTGGAGCGCGGCATACTACAATGAGCAGTTCTTC. The V gene is TRBV30, the J gene TRBJ2-1; no reliable D call. The CDR3 consists of 13 residues. Germline V CDR1 and CDR2: GTSNPN, SVGIG (reference sequence). The ends were cut back, 3 bases at V and 3 bases at J, with 9 bases in the middle.

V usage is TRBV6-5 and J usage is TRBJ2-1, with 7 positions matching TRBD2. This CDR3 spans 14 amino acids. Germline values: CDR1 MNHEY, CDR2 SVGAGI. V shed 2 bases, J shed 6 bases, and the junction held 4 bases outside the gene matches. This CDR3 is CASSYGAGRNEQFF. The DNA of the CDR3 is TGTGCCAGCAGTTACGGAGCGGGACGCAATGAGCAGTTCTTC.

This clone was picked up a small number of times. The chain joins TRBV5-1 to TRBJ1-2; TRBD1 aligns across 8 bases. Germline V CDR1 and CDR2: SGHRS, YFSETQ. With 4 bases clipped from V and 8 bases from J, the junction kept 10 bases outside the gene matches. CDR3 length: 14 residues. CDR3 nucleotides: TGCGCCAGCAGCAGGTCGACAGGGGAAGGAGGCTACACCTTC. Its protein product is CASSRSTGEGGYTF.

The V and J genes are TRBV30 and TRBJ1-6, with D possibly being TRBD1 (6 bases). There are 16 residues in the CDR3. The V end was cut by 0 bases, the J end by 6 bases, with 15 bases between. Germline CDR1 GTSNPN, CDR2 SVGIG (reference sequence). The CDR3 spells CAWSVRGGAGNSPLHF. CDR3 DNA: TGTGCCTGGAGTGTACGTGGGGGGGCAGGTAATTCACCCCTCCACTTT.

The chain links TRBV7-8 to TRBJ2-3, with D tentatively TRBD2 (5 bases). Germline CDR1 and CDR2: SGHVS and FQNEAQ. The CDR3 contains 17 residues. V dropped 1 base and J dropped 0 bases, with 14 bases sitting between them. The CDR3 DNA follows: TGTGCCAGCAGCTTAGAGGGCAGCCCGGGGAGCACAGATACGCAGTATTTT. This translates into CASSLEGSPGSTDTQYF. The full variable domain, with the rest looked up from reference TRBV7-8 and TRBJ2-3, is GAGVSQSPRYKVAKRGQDVALRCDPISGHVSLFWYQQALGQGPEFLTYFQNEAQLDKSGLPSDRFFAERPEGSVSTLKIQRTQQEDSAVYLCASSLEGSPGSTDTQYFGPGTRLTVL.

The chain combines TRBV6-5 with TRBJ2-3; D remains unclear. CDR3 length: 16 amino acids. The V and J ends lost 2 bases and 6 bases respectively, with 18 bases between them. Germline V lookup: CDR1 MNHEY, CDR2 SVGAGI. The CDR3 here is CASSYSQIPPFDTQYF. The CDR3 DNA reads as TGTGCCAGCAGTTACAGTCAGATCCCACCTTTTGATACGCAGTATTTT.

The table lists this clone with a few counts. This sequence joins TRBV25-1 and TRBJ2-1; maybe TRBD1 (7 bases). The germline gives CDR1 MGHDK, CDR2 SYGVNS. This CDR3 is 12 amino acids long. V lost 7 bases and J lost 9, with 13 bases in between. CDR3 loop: CASNQGGSEQFF. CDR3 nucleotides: TGTGCCAGCAACCAGGGGGGATCTGAGCAGTTCTTC.

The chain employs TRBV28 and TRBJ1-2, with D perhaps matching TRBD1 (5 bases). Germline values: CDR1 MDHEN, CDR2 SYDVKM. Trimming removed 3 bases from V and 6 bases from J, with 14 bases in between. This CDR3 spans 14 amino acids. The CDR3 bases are TGTGCCAGCAGTTTTACCGGGACTGTCCATGGCTACACCTTC. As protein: CASSFTGTVHGYTF.

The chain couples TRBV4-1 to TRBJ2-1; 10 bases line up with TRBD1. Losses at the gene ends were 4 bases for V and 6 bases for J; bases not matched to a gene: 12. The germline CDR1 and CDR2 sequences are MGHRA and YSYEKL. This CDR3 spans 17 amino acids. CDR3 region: CASSLPSGTGVGNEQFF. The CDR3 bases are TGCGCCAGCAGCCTTCCATCAGGGACAGGGGTTGGCAATGAGCAGTTCTTC.